This TCR beta chain came from a study of cytomegalovirus exposure and HLA in healthy donors. Study as a whole: It was reported in a later analysis that the same platform had been used for the 120 validation repertoires as for the roughly 710 first-cohort repertoires.

A note on this clone: Its specificity is not known.

The CDR3 spans 16 residues. Trimming took 1 base from V and 6 from J; bases not matched to a gene: 11. The germline V gene has CDR1 SEHNR and CDR2 FQNEAQ (reference sequence). Sequencing used immunoSEQ multiplex PCR; TCRdb keeps in-frame clones, though not all of them. The sample has fewer than 150,000 clones, around 87% seen once. Study-wide findings and caveats: It was approximately 160 TCR beta chains that were listed as cytomegalovirus-associated. Subsequent analysis of the 120 or so validation repertoires found a tendency for first-cohort TCR clusters to co-occur.

Material for sequencing was PBMCs. The source is a man between 18 and 35 years old in good health and CMV-seropositive. This chain links TRBV7-9 with TRBJ1-2; 7 bases are shared with TRBD1. CDR3 residues: CASSLGGGLEGNGYTF. The CDR3 DNA reads as TGTGCCAGCAGCTTAGGAGGGGGCCTAGAGGGAAATGGCTACACCTTC.